This TCR beta chain was recovered during a study of T cell repertoires in cytomegalovirus infection. Study results and limitations: Summed frequency of public TCR beta families distinguished CMV carriers with the relevant HLA. CMV-specific TCR beta clonotypes restricted by HLA-C dominated the ex vivo response.

TCRdb processed the reads anew with MiXCR; each CDR3 protein has one entry. In the table there are 85,000 to 120,000 distinct CDR3 sequences, 16% of which are singletons. This clonotype was picked up many times. Its antigen is as yet unknown. Sample: PBMCs. The sequence derives from a human donor in good health (CMV status not recorded). Some clones in this sample may be carry-over from other donors' samples.

In DNA, the CDR3 is TGTGCCAGCAGTTTACGACAGAGCAATCAGCCCCAGCATTTT. This gives the protein CASSLRQSNQPQHF. This rearrangement joins TRBV27 to TRBJ1-5; D possibly corresponds to TRBD1 (5 bases). The V gene lost 2 bases and the J gene lost 1 base, with 6 bases spanning the gap. There are 14 residues in the CDR3. The V gene's germline CDR1 is MNHEY and CDR2 SMNVEV (reference sequence).